This TCR beta chain stems from a study of shared clonotypes between healthy human individuals. General study findings and limits: Compared with clonotypes that all four donors shared, non-shared clonotypes had lower generation probabilities. Around 5% of naive CD4 clonotypes were common to a handful of donors.

The method was immunoSEQ multiplex PCR; TCRdb's version includes in-frame clones alone and lacks a portion of them. The sample includes some 690,000 clones, roughly 87% seen only once; the top ten take 30% to 40%. Turning to this clone: The antigen is unknown.

CDR1 is SGHTS and CDR2 is YDEGEE in the germline V gene. This CDR3 has 11 residues. The V end lost 10 bases, the J end lost 0 bases, and 7 bases lay between the germline ends. Sample: memory CD8+ T cells from PBMCs. Subset indicated: CD45RO+ cells pooled with CCR7-negative TemRA cells. The rearrangement links TRBV5-8 to TRBJ1-2, with D unclear. This sequence originates from a man younger than 30 in good health. Some clones in this sample may be carry-over from other donors' samples. CDR3 loop: CALRTNYGYTF. The CDR3 bases are TGTGCCCTCAGGACTAACTATGGCTACACCTTC. The full variable domain, with the rest looked up from reference TRBV5-8 and TRBJ1-2, is EAGVTQSPTHLIKTRGQQATLRCSPISGHTSVYWYQQALGLGLQFLLWYDEGEERNRGNFPPRFSGRQFPNYSSELNVNALELEDSALYLCALRTNYGYTFGSGTRLTVV.